One TCR beta chain is described in this entry. Its antigen is currently not known. No base qualities exist here, and no much larger clone lies one base off it. Libraries were constructed by 5' RACE. Reads for this sample came from a NextSeq 500. In the TCR library protocol, unique molecular identifiers were attached to individual cDNA molecules to correct for PCR bias and sequencing error. Both TCR alpha and beta chains were sequenced, and tight co-correlation was observed between alpha and beta sequence abundances in each sample. The source study handled its data this way. Decombinator V4 was used to annotate the V gene, J gene and CDR3 of the TCR sequences. TCRs were defined as expanded if a significant change between any two time points was detected under a Poisson model with p below 0.0001. TCR abundances were normalised to the total number of TCRs sequenced per sample and were expressed as counts per million. MAIT TCRs were defined by TRAV1-2 paired with TRAJ12, TRAJ20 or TRAJ33, and iNKT TCRs by TRAV10 paired with TRAJ18. VDJdb, accessed on 1 November 2021, was searched for TCRs annotated for CMV, EBV and SARS-CoV-2, and TCRs annotated for more than one antigen were excluded. Clones were called with MiXCR by TCRdb after fastp trimmed the public reads at Q25, and only in-frame beta chains were retained. Rows matching on CDR3 protein sequence are summarized as one entry with the most common DNA and genes. The V and J calls, along with clone size, are taken from TCRdb and not from the paper's own processing. This sample comprises about 77,000 distinct CDR3 sequences, approximately 5% of them detected only once. 6.5% to 8% of the sample lies in the top ten.

This specimen comes from a study of early T cells in non-severe SARS-CoV-2 infection (dated by TCRdb to the early 2020s). Turning to the overall study: Bulk RNA from unsorted whole blood was used for TCR sequencing, so alpha and beta chains could not be paired.

CDR1 and CDR2 are read off the germline V gene as SGDLS and YYNGEE. V gives up 0 bases and J gives up 0 bases, and the segment between their germline ends measures 3 bases. The CDR3 goes from the cysteine to the phenylalanine over 13 residues. Solely the CDR3 DNA is kept, with 39 bases framed from the first base. The study was a case-control design nested within a healthcare worker cohort in London, UK, with weekly nasopharyngeal swab PCR tests and blood sampling. Healthcare workers were recruited during the week of the UK lockdown, between 23 and 31 March 2020, and followed weekly for up to roughly 15 weeks. What the research found in general, with its limitations: VDJdb matching was skewed toward anti-spike CD8 responses and likely underestimated virus-specific expansions, missing private and CD4 specificities.

The rearranged chain carries TRBV9 and TRBJ1-1; a confident D gene designation cannot be given. The TCR was taken from an adult who was a healthcare worker with PCR-confirmed SARS-CoV-2 infection or an uninfected control (not recorded which). This sample comprised whole blood, obtained at baseline. CDR3 reads: CASSVELNTEAFF. The nucleotide sequence reads TGTGCCAGCAGCGTAGAGCTGAACACTGAAGCTTTCTTT. Joined to the reference TRBV9 and TRBJ1-1 proteins, this CDR3 gives the full variable domain: DSGVTQTPKHLITATGQRVTLRCSPRSGDLSVYWYQQSLDQGLQFLIQYYNGEERAKGNILERFSAQQFPDLHSELNLSSLELGDSALYFCASSVELNTEAFFGQGTRLTVV.